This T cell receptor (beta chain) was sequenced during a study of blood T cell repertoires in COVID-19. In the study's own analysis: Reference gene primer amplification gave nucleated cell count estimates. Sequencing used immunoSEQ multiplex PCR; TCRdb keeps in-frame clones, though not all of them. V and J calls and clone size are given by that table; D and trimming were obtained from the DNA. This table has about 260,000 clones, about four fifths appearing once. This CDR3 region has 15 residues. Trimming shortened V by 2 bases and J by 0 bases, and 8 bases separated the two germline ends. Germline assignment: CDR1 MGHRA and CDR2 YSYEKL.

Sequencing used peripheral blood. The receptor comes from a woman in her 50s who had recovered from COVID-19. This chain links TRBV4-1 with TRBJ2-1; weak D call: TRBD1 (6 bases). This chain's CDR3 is CASSQTGLSYNEQFF. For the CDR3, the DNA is TGCGCCAGCAGCCAAACAGGGCTCTCCTACAATGAGCAGTTCTTC.